This T cell receptor beta chain derives from a study of cytomegalovirus exposure and HLA in healthy donors. Primers included in the PCR were 60 Vbeta and 13 Jbeta primers. Method: immunoSEQ multiplex PCR; TCRdb's copy keeps in-frame clones and lacks some. The table has under 200,000 clones, over 75% seen once. This clone has just a few counts. V was trimmed by 4 bases and J by 4 bases, leaving 10 bases between them. There are 12 residues in the CDR3. CDR1 and CDR2 (germline): GTSNPN, SVGIG (reference sequence). The sequence derives from a woman aged 45 to 65 in good health and CMV-seronegative. The specimen was PBMCs. The chain couples TRBV30 to TRBJ1-2, with D unresolved. DNA of the CDR3: TGTGCCTGGACTAGCCGGTTCTATGGCTACACCTTC. Translation: CAWTSRFYGYTF.